Below are 32 T cell receptor beta chains sequenced from a single sample in a study of blood T cell repertoires in COVID-19. Sequenced by immunoSEQ multiplex PCR; TCRdb stores in-frame clones only, minus some. The data contain over 200,000 clones, roughly four fifths of them singletons. Sequencing was performed on peripheral blood. These receptors all come from a woman in her 40s with acute or convalescent COVID-19.

This chain joins TRBV21-1 and TRBJ2-7; whether TRBD2, the table's D call, matches the DNA was not checked. TRBV21-1 is a known pseudogene. This CDR3 is built from 19 residues. The CDR3 is CARSRNRVLAAHKQHEQYF. CDR3 DNA: TGTGCCAGGTCAAGGAACCGCGTCCTAGCGGCCCATAAACAGCACGAGCAGTACTTC.

The chain recombines TRBV18 with TRBJ2-7, with D uncertain. CDR3 length: 14 amino acids. Per the germline V gene, CDR1 is KGHSH and CDR2 is LQKENI. V gave up 6 bases and J gave up 4 bases, with 16 bases separating them. The CDR3 spells CASSPRGAGYEQYF. CDR3 sequence (DNA): TGTGCCAGCTCTCCCCGTGGAGCCGGTTACGAGCAGTACTTC.

CDR3 sequence: CASRGLAGSHTGELFF. In nucleotides, the CDR3 is TGTGCCAGTAGGGGACTAGCGGGATCTCACACCGGGGAGCTGTTTTTT. The genes are TRBV19 and TRBJ2-2, with TRBD2 matching 13 bases. The CDR3 has 16 residues. Germline V gene sequence: CDR1 LNHDA, CDR2 SQIVND (reference sequence). Germline trimming cut 6 bases from V and 3 bases from J; bases unmatched to any gene: 4.

V and J are TRBV27 and TRBJ2-2; TRBD2 aligns across 10 bases. Germline V gives CDR1 MNHEY, CDR2 SMNVEV (reference sequence). Trimming removed 7 bases from V and 4 bases from J; junction bases left unmatched: 6. The CDR3 totals 15 residues. CDR3 bases: TGTGCCAGCACATTAGCGGGAGGCACCACCGGGGAGCTGTTTTTT. This gives the protein CASTLAGGTTGELFF.

The chain employs TRBV27 and TRBJ1-1, with D perhaps matching TRBD1 (6 bases). From germline, CDR1 is MNHEY and CDR2 SMNVEV (reference sequence). The CDR3 has 14 amino acids. V gave up 3 bases and J gave up 5 bases, with 13 bases separating them. The chain's CDR3 is CASSFQVQGTEAFF. CDR3 bases: TGTGCCAGCAGTTTTCAGGTCCAGGGGACTGAAGCTTTCTTT.

The V and J genes are TRBV7-9 and TRBJ2-1; TRBD2 matches 7 bases. With V trimmed by 1 base and J by 0 bases, 3 bases remained unmatched. Germline CDR1 and CDR2: SEHNR and FQNEAQ (reference sequence). This CDR3 region has 16 residues. As DNA, the CDR3 is TGTGCCAGCAGCTTAGGATCTAGCGGCTCCTACAATGAGCAGTTCTTC. This gives the protein CASSLGSSGSYNEQFF.

The rearrangement joins TRBV9 to TRBJ1-2; D uncertain. The CDR3 extends over 11 amino acids. CDR1 is SGDLS and CDR2 is YYNGEE in the germline V gene. V was shortened by 1 base and J by 8 bases, with 6 bases between the two germline ends. The CDR3 reads CASSVNSGYTF. Here the CDR3 DNA reads TGTGCCAGCAGCGTAAATAGCGGCTACACCTTC.

The chain links TRBV20-1 to TRBJ2-1, with TRBD1 matching 8 bases. Germline CDR1 is DFQATT and CDR2 is SNEGSKA (reference sequence). The length of the CDR3 is 11 residues. Losses at the gene ends were 3 bases for V and 15 bases for J; bases not matched to a gene: 7. The CDR3 nucleotides are TGCAGTGCTAGGCCGGGACAGGTGGGGTTCTTC. It translates to CSARPGQVGFF.

The V and J genes are TRBV14 and TRBJ2-2, with a possible D match to TRBD2 (5 bases). The CDR3 runs to 14 residues. Germline assignment: CDR1 SGHDN and CDR2 FVKESK. Trimming took 1 base from V and 5 from J, leaving 8 bases between them. The DNA for the CDR3 is TGTGCCAGCAGCCAAGTTCCGGGAACCGGGGAGCTGTTTTTT. Translating it yields CASSQVPGTGELFF.

This clone was seen more than once but under ten times. The rearrangement joins TRBV18 to TRBJ2-7; a possible D gene is TRBD1 (5 bases). CDR3 length equals 16 residues. Trimming took 3 bases from V and 1 from J, leaving 16 bases between them. Germline CDR1 and CDR2: KGHSH and LQKENI. DNA for the CDR3: TGTGCCAGCTCACCTCCTGGGGCCGCCGGGTCCTACGAGCAGTACTTC. It translates to CASSPPGAAGSYEQYF.

This clone was seen a handful of times. This chain links TRBV2 with TRBJ1-1; 8 nucleotides match TRBD1. Trimming removed 7 bases from V and 7 bases from J; junction bases left unmatched: 2. Germline CDR1 SNHLY, CDR2 FYNNEI. CDR3 length: 11 residues. CDR3 residues: CASKQGVEAFF. The CDR3, as DNA: TGTGCCAGCAAACAGGGGGTTGAAGCTTTCTTT.

The chain links TRBV25-1 to TRBJ2-1; 11 bases are shared with TRBD2. CDR1 is MGHDK and CDR2 is SYGVNS in the germline V gene. After removal of 5 bases from V and 10 bases from J, the junction contained 7 bases not matched to a gene. This CDR3 is 14 amino acids long. CDR3 nucleotide sequence: TGTGCCAGCAGTATAGCGGGGGGGTCCCGGGAGCAGTTCTTC. This gives the protein CASSIAGGSREQFF.

The chain links TRBV5-1 to TRBJ2-3, with D possibly being TRBD2 (6 bases). V shed 6 bases and J shed 0 bases, with 11 bases lying between them. The germline V gene encodes CDR1 SGHRS and CDR2 YFSETQ. The CDR3 has 14 residues. The CDR3 protein is CASNERGSTDTQYF. CDR3 DNA sequence: TGCGCCAGCAATGAACGGGGGAGCACAGATACGCAGTATTTT.

In this sample, this clone turned up a few times. The chain combines TRBV7-2 with TRBJ1-2; 12 bases are shared with TRBD1. The CDR3 contains 16 residues. The V gene's germline CDR1 is SGHTA and CDR2 FQGNSA. With 5 bases clipped from V and 0 bases from J, the junction kept 4 bases outside the gene matches. The CDR3 reads CASSPWDRGPNYGYTF. The CDR3 DNA is TGTGCCAGCAGCCCGTGGGACAGGGGGCCTAACTATGGCTACACCTTC. Full variable domain (outside the CDR3, taken from reference TRBV7-2 and TRBJ1-2): GAGVSQSPSNKVTEKGKDVELRCDPISGHTALYWYRQSLGQGLEFLIYFQGNSAPDKSGLPSDRFSAERTGGSVSTLTIQRTQQEDSAVYLCASSPWDRGPNYGYTFGSGTRLTVV.

This clone appeared once. This sequence joins TRBV24-1 and TRBJ2-5; 8 positions agree with TRBD1. In germline, CDR1 is KGHDR, CDR2 SFDVKD. The ends lost 2 bases at V and 3 bases at J; junction bases unmatched: 4. The CDR3 spans 15 residues. The CDR3 here is CATSDSGTGKETQYF. The CDR3 nucleotides read TGTGCCACCAGTGATTCCGGGACAGGAAAAGAGACCCAGTACTTC.

This chain joins TRBV6-1 and TRBJ2-5; D unclear. The CDR3 has 15 residues. Germline CDR1 is MNHNS and CDR2 is SASEGT. Trimming removed 2 bases at V and 1 base at J, with 11 bases between. CDR3 sequence reads: CASSELGLGQETQYF. The CDR3 DNA reads as TGTGCCAGCAGTGAACTGGGCTTGGGCCAAGAGACCCAGTACTTC.

The chain carries TRBV10-3 and TRBJ2-3; 7 nucleotides line up with TRBD2. This CDR3 contains 15 residues. Trimming took 6 bases from V and 3 from J; bases not matched to a gene: 9. The germline gives CDR1 ENHRY, CDR2 SYGVKD. As DNA, the CDR3 is TGTGCCATCAGCTTTTCTAGCGGTTTTACAGATACGCAGTATTTT. As protein: CAISFSSGFTDTQYF.

The chain joins TRBV28 to TRBJ1-5; 9 bases map to TRBD1. CDR1 and CDR2 from the germline V gene are MDHEN and SYDVKM. The CDR3 extends over 19 amino acids. J was trimmed by 9 bases and V by 3 bases; bases with no gene match: 21. The CDR3 reads CASSFMKGLGQGHPWPQHF. The CDR3 DNA reads TGTGCCAGCAGTTTTATGAAAGGCTTAGGACAGGGGCATCCTTGGCCCCAGCATTTT.

This rearrangement joins TRBV5-1 to TRBJ1-3; no firm D call. Germline lookup yields CDR1 SGHRS and CDR2 YFSETQ. The CDR3 is made up of 15 amino acids. V lost 4 bases and J 0 bases, leaving 11 bases between the germline ends. CDR3 sequence reads: CASSPGSNSGNTIYF. The CDR3 DNA reads as TGCGCCAGCAGCCCAGGCAGTAACTCTGGAAACACCATATATTTT.

This sequence joins TRBV3-1 (or the pseudogene TRBV3-2) and TRBJ2-2; 14 bases match TRBD2. Germline V gives CDR1 LGHDT, CDR2 YNNKEL (reference sequence). The CDR3 spans 17 residues. J lost 4 bases, V lost 6 bases, and 7 bases had no gene match. The DNA for the CDR3 is TGTGCCAGCAGACGGACAGGACTAGCGGGAGGCACCGGGGAGCTGTTTTTT. It is translated as CASRRTGLAGGTGELFF.

The rearrangement links TRBV5-1 to TRBJ1-5; TRBD1 matches 10 bases. The CDR3 totals 15 residues. The V gene end was trimmed by 4 bases and the J gene end by 3 bases; junction bases not matched to a gene: 4. Looked up from germline, CDR1 is SGHRS and CDR2 is YFSETQ. CDR3 amino acids: CASSRDRGYNQPQHF. For the CDR3, the DNA is TGCGCCAGCAGCCGGGACAGGGGTTACAATCAGCCCCAGCATTTT.

This clone appeared once. Additional DNA sequences in this sample encode the identical CDR3. The CDR3 nucleotides are TGTGCCAGTAGTATCGGACAGGGGGCGACTAATGAAAAACTGTTTTTT. This encodes CASSIGQGATNEKLFF. The J gene is TRBJ1-4, the V gene TRBV19; the match to TRBD1 covers 11 bases. CDR1 and CDR2 (germline): LNHDA, SQIVND (reference sequence). The length of the CDR3 is 16 residues. The V and J ends lost 3 bases and 2 bases, in that order; junction bases with no gene match: 2.

This chain links TRBV7-9 with TRBJ2-7; 9 bases map to TRBD1. In germline, CDR1 is SEHNR, CDR2 FQNEAQ (reference sequence). The CDR3 loop spans 17 amino acids. J lost 1 base, V lost 5 bases, and 12 bases had no gene match. The chain's CDR3 is CASSRGVMGQGSYEQYF. In DNA, the CDR3 is TGTGCCAGCAGCCGGGGCGTCATGGGACAGGGTTCCTACGAGCAGTACTTC.

This clone was observed a handful of times. This chain uses TRBV3-1 (or the pseudogene TRBV3-2) with TRBJ1-2; 8 bases are shared with TRBD1. The ends lost 3 bases at V and 7 bases at J; junction bases unmatched: 7. The CDR3 covers 14 residues. The germline CDR1 and CDR2 sequences are LGHDT and YNNKEL (reference sequence). The CDR3 DNA reads TGTGCCAGCAGCCAGGGACAGGTACGGTCTGGCTACACCTTC. It is translated as CASSQGQVRSGYTF.

The rearrangement uses TRBV15 and TRBJ2-1, with D possibly TRBD2 on 7 matching bases. Per the germline V gene, CDR1 is LNHNV and CDR2 is YYDKDF (reference sequence). The V end lost 5 bases, the J end lost 6 bases, and 14 bases lay between the germline ends. This CDR3 is built from 14 residues. CDR3 sequence (DNA): TGTGCCACCAGCGGGAGGGGGGGGCTCAATGAGCAGTTCTTC. Translated, it gives CATSGRGGLNEQFF.

The V gene is TRBV6-6, the J gene TRBJ2-1; unclear D gene. V was cut by 2 bases and J by 3 bases, with 2 bases left in between. CDR3 length: 12 residues. Germline CDR1 and CDR2: MNHNY and SVGAGI (reference sequence). The chain's CDR3 is CASSYLYNEQFF. In DNA form, the CDR3 reads TGTGCCAGCAGTTACCTCTACAATGAGCAGTTCTTC.

This sequence joins TRBV27 and TRBJ1-1; D possibly corresponds to TRBD1 (6 bases). The V end was cut by 1 base, the J end by 4 bases, with 16 bases between. The CDR3 runs 16 residues. The germline V gene has CDR1 MNHEY and CDR2 SMNVEV (reference sequence). The CDR3 DNA follows: TGTGCCAGCAGTTTATGGCTCGGGGGGCAAGTCACTGAAGCTTTCTTT. This sequence encodes CASSLWLGGQVTEAFF.

This clone came up a few times. V gene TRBV12-3 or TRBV12-4 combines with J gene TRBJ1-2, with D perhaps matching TRBD1 (6 bases). This CDR3 has 13 amino acids. V lost 7 bases, J lost 5 bases, and 14 bases lay in between. For the CDR3, the DNA is TGTGCCAGCATCCGAACAGGGTCGTATGGCTACACCTTC. This translates into CASIRTGSYGYTF.

The rearrangement joins TRBV24-1 to TRBJ2-1; D is ambiguous. Per the germline V gene, CDR1 is KGHDR and CDR2 is SFDVKD. Trimming removed 5 bases from V and 1 base from J, with 14 bases in between. The length of the CDR3 is 16 residues. CDR3 sequence reads: CATSGIGGESYNEQFF. The CDR3 DNA follows: TGTGCCACCAGTGGAATTGGTGGAGAATCCTACAATGAGCAGTTCTTC.

This clone showed up just a few times. The chain links TRBV5-6 to TRBJ1-2; tentative D call: TRBD1 (6 bases). Trimming took off 5 bases at V and 7 bases at J, with 24 bases between the two ends. Germline V gene data show CDR1 as SGHDT and CDR2 as YYEEEE. This CDR3 comprises 16 residues. The CDR3 here is CASRLNSGTSGRGYTF. DNA for the CDR3: TGTGCCAGCAGATTAAATTCCGGGACATCCGGCCGTGGCTACACCTTC.

This chain links TRBV7-6 with TRBJ2-3; D not resolved. CDR3 length: 15 residues. Germline values: CDR1 SGHVS, CDR2 FNYEAQ. V was cut by 5 bases and J by 1 base, with 13 bases left in between. DNA for the CDR3: TGTGCCAGCAGCCGACTGCCCGAGGGCACAGATACGCAGTATTTT. This gives the protein CASSRLPEGTDTQYF. Full variable domain (remainder filled in from reference TRBV7-6 and TRBJ2-3): GAGVSQSPRYKVTKRGQDVALRCDPISGHVSLYWYRQALGQGPEFLTYFNYEAQQDKSGLPNDRFSAERPEGSISTLTIQRTEQRDSAMYRCASSRLPEGTDTQYFGPGTRLTVL.

The V call is TRBV6-1, the J call TRBJ1-2, with D perhaps matching TRBD1 (5 bases). The CDR3 spans 16 residues. Germline loops: CDR1 MNHNS, CDR2 SASEGT. Trimming removed 1 base at V and 0 bases at J, with 12 bases between. The CDR3 loop reads CASSEVTGDSNYGYTF. In nucleotides, the CDR3 is TGTGCCAGCAGTGAAGTAACAGGCGACTCTAACTATGGCTACACCTTC.